This is a list of T cell receptor beta chains from one sample in a study of T cell changes during pregnancy in multiple sclerosis. This table comes from immunoSEQ multiplex PCR, and its TCRdb copy is limited to in-frame clones, with some not included. The data hold about 55,000 clones, with just under 90% observed a single time. The source material was CD4+ T cells from peripheral blood mononuclear cells, sampled in the first trimester of pregnancy. These receptors all come from a female donor with multiple sclerosis, enrolled in a pregnancy study. Each CDR3 is given with its conserved first and last residue. The D gene is left open where the match is weak.

D gene	V gene	J gene	CDR3 length	CDR3 protein
TRBD2	TRBV2	TRBJ2-1	16	CASDPGGASGYNEQFF
TRBD2	TRBV5-1	TRBJ2-1	14	CASSLSGRGLEQFF
.	TRBV5-1	TRBJ2-5	14	CASSSWVASETQYF
TRBD2	TRBV9	TRBJ2-2	15	CASSVGTSVPGELFF
.	TRBV21-1	TRBJ2-2	16	CASSTGQGGNTGELFF
TRBD1	TRBV29-1	TRBJ1-3	12	CSVGTAGNTIYF
.	TRBV7-2	TRBJ2-3	15	CASSLDRRNTDTQYF
.	TRBV5-1	TRBJ2-5	14	CASSLARGQETQYF
.	TRBV6-6	TRBJ1-5	14	CASSPRRDNQPQHF
.	TRBV7-9	TRBJ2-1	16	CASSLGSSGRYNEQFF
.	TRBV4-3	TRBJ1-4	17	CASSHYRVAVTNEKLFF
.	TRBV4-3	TRBJ1-1	15	CASSQDWAWVGEAFF
.	TRBV6-5	TRBJ2-5	14	CASSPGHLQETQYF
.	TRBV28	TRBJ1-1	12	CASRDSFTEAFF
TRBD1	TRBV6-5	TRBJ1-2	13	CASSPDRGSGYTF
.	TRBV5-1	TRBJ2-1	15	CASSLEGGAYNEQFF
.	TRBV7-9	TRBJ1-4	16	CASSLGDIPPNEKLFF
.	TRBV19	TRBJ1-3	16	CASSPNGISSGNTIYF
.	TRBV5-4	TRBJ2-7	14	CASSFDWNSYEQYF
.	TRBV1	TRBJ2-4	17	CTSSHGARKLAKNIQYF
.	TRBV27	TRBJ1-1	13	CASSFIGRPEAFF
.	TRBV7-8	TRBJ1-4	17	CASSPIHPGSGNEKLFF
.	TRBV15	TRBJ2-7	12	CATSMTGNEQYF
TRBD1	TRBV6-1	TRBJ1-2	15	CASSEAGQGIGGYTF
TRBD1	TRBV6-5	TRBJ1-2	13	CASSYGQVTGYTF
TRBD2	TRBV4-1	TRBJ2-5	18	CASSQSPGLAGGPKTQYF
.	TRBV4-1	TRBJ1-1	15	CASSAVGGSGAEAFF
TRBD2	TRBV28	TRBJ2-2	16	CASSLRLAGDTGELFF
.	TRBV6-6	TRBJ1-3	14	CAISSPPHGNTIYF
.	TRBV5-1	TRBJ2-7	12	CASRGQLYEQYF
TRBD1	TRBV28	TRBJ1-5	17	CASRQGTALYSNQPQHF
TRBD2	TRBV6-5	TRBJ2-5	16	CASSYATSGGQETQYF
TRBD2	TRBV9	TRBJ2-3	17	CASSVGASGGATDTQYF
TRBD1	TRBV5-1	TRBJ2-7	16	CASSADRASLAYEQYF
.	TRBV7-2	TRBJ2-7	14	CASSPGVRSYEQYF
TRBD1	TRBV7-9	TRBJ1-6	13	CASSLGQGDTLHF
.	TRBV7-9	TRBJ1-1	14	CASSDPGRGTEAFF
.	TRBV7-9	TRBJ1-1	13	CASSLSQGTEAFF
.	TRBV5-1	TRBJ1-1	15	CASSLGGNMNTEAFF
.	TRBV12-5	TRBJ2-1	12	CASGQTNHEQFF
TRBD1	TRBV15	TRBJ2-4	14	CATSSGQGRGIQYF
.	TRBV5-6	TRBJ2-7	13	CASSLAGTYEQYF
.	TRBV29-1	TRBJ2-7	13	CSVGGQYSYEQYF
TRBD1	TRBV11-2	TRBJ1-1	13	CASSSGQGGEAFF
.	TRBV5-5	TRBJ2-1	15	CASIPSGQNYNEQFF
.	TRBV15	TRBJ1-1	16	CATSRDQGGARTEAFF
TRBD1	TRBV5-4	TRBJ1-5	13	CATGTGGRQPQHF
.	TRBV5-6	TRBJ2-6	14	CASSIVQGGVVLTF
.	TRBV6-1	TRBJ1-1	13	CASSERRGTEAFF
.	TRBV7-3	TRBJ1-3	15	CASSRGGGNGNTIYF